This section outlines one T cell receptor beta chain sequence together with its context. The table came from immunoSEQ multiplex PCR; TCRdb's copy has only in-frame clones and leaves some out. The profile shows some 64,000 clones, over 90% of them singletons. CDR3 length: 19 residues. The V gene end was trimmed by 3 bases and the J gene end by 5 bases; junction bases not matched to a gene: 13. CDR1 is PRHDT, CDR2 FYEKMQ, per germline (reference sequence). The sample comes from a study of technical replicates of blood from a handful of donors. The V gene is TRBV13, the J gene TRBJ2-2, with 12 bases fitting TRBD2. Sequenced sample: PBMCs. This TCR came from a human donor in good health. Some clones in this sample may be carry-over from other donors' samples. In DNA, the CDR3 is TGTGCCAGCAGCTTCCCACCGCCTAGCGGGAGGGGTGGAACCGGGGAGCTGTTTTTT. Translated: CASSFPPPSGRGGTGELFF.